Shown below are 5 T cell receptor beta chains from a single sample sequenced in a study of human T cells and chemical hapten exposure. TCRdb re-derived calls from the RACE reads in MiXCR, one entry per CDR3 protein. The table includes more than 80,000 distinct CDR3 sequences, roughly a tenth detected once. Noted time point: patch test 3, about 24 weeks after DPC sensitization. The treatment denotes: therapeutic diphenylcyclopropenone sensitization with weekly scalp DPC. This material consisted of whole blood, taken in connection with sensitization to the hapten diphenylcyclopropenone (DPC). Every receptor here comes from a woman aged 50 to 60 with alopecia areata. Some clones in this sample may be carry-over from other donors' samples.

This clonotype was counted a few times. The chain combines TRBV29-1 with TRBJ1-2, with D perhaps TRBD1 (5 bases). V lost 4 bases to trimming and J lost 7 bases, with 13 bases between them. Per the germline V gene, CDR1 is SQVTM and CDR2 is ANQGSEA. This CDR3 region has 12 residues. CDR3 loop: CSVGAGIGGYTF. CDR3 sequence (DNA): TGCAGCGTTGGGGCAGGGATAGGTGGCTACACCTTC.

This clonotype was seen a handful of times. The CDR3 sequence is CSAVKGGGGTEAFF. CDR3 coding DNA: TGCAGTGCTGTTAAGGGGGGAGGGGGCACTGAAGCTTTCTTT. The chain links TRBV20-1 to TRBJ1-1; perhaps TRBD1 as D (6 bases). The V end was cut by 5 bases, the J end by 4 bases, with 17 bases between. This CDR3 region has 14 residues. Germline values: CDR1 DFQATT, CDR2 SNEGSKA (reference sequence).

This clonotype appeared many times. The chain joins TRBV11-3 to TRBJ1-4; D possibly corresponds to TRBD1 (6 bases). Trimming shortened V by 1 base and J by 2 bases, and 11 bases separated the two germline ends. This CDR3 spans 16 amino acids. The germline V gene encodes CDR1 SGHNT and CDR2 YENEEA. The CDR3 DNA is TGTGCCAGCAGCTTAGGCCTACAGGGTACTAATGAAAAACTGTTTTTT. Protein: CASSLGLQGTNEKLFF.

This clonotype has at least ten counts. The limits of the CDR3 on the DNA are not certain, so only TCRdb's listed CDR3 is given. CDR3 protein: CASSQLRDRPQKSQLMKNCFF. The chain employs TRBV23-1 and TRBJ1-4; the table's TRBD1 call for D was not verified on the DNA. TRBV23-1 is an ORF for which the function is uncertain. The CDR3 is 21 amino acids long, termini counted.

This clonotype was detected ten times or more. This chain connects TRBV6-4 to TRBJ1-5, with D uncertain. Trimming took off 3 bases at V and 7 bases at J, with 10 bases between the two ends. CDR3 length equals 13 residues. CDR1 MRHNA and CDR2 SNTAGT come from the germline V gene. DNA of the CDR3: TGTGCCAGCAGTGAGGGTAGAGGGCAGCCCCAGCATTTT. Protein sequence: CASSEGRGQPQHF.